This passage covers 19 T cell receptor beta chains from one sample sequenced in a study of CXCR3-negative and CXCR3-positive naive CD8 T cells. Libraries were UMI-labeled 5' RACE TRB cDNA. TCRdb reanalyzed the 5' RACE reads, giving one entry per CDR3 protein sequence and no DNA. In all, the sample yields 7,000 to 9,000 distinct CDR3 sequences. The specimen sequenced was naive CXCR3- CD8+ T cells from blood. Described subset: CD45RO-CCR7+CD27+CD95- naive CD8+ T cells lacking CXCR3 (TNR3-). The receptor set was obtained from a human donor in good health. Some clones in this sample may be carry-over from other donors' samples.

Considering frequency, this clonotype is medium-sized. The chain combines TRBV5-1 with TRBJ2-7; TCRdb names TRBD1, which stays unverified in the absence of DNA. Germline V gene sequence: CDR1 SGHRS, CDR2 YFSETQ. The CDR3 runs 19 residues. This chain's CDR3 is CASSFSRTMDSPSSYEQYF.

This clonotype is medium-sized by frequency. This sequence joins TRBV29-1 and TRBJ2-2; TCRdb's D call, TRBD2, is unchecked because there is no DNA. Germline assignment: CDR1 SQVTM and CDR2 ANQGSEA. This CDR3 is 14 amino acids long. The CDR3 spells CSVDAGENTGELFF.

This clonotype registers medium-sized by frequency. V usage is TRBV29-1 and J usage is TRBJ2-5; TCRdb's D call, TRBD2, is unchecked because there is no DNA. This CDR3 has 12 residues. The germline V gene has CDR1 SQVTM and CDR2 ANQGSEA. The CDR3 spells CSVVAGEETQYF.

This rearrangement joins TRBV19 to TRBJ2-3; as DNA is missing, the TRBD2 call by TCRdb cannot be tested. This CDR3 region has 15 residues. Germline V gene data show CDR1 as LNHDA and CDR2 as SQIVND (reference sequence). CDR3 in amino acids: CASSTLAGDSDTQYF.

Its frequency marks this clonotype as medium-sized. J is TRBJ1-2 and V is TRBV29-1; TCRdb's D gene call, TRBD1, goes unchecked for lack of DNA. CDR3 length: 14 residues. Germline V gene data show CDR1 as SQVTM and CDR2 as ANQGSEA. CDR3 sequence: CSVEVGPGYYGYTF. Complete variable domain (other parts from reference TRBV29-1 and TRBJ1-2): SAVISQKPSRDICQRGTSLTIQCQVDSQVTMMFWYRQQPGQSLTLIATANQGSEATYESGFVIDKFPISRPNLTFSTLTVSNMSPEDSSIYLCSVEVGPGYYGYTFGSGTRLTVV.

This clonotype is classed as medium-sized by frequency. J is TRBJ1-2 and V is TRBV29-1. The germline CDR1 and CDR2 sequences are SQVTM and ANQGSEA. The CDR3 extends over 12 amino acids. CDR3 amino acids: CSVVDSYYGYTF.

The genes are TRBV29-1 and TRBJ1-1; the D call from TCRdb, TRBD1, cannot be confirmed without DNA. The CDR3 sequence is 14 residues long. CDR1 is SQVTM, CDR2 ANQGSEA, per germline. CDR3 region: CSVEYYRENTEAFF.

The V and J genes are TRBV7-2 and TRBJ2-6; TCRdb's D gene call, TRBD1, goes unchecked for lack of DNA. The CDR3 is 17 amino acids. Germline values: CDR1 SGHTA, CDR2 FQGNSA. The CDR3 spells CASSLTAPWYGANVLTF. Based on the CDR3 plus reference TRBV7-2 and TRBJ2-6, the full variable domain is GAGVSQSPSNKVTEKGKDVELRCDPISGHTALYWYRQSLGQGLEFLIYFQGNSAPDKSGLPSDRFSAERTGGSVSTLTIQRTQQEDSAVYLCASSLTAPWYGANVLTFGAGSRLTVL.

According to its frequency, this clonotype is medium-sized. The rearrangement uses TRBV14 and TRBJ2-3. CDR1 SGHDN and CDR2 FVKESK come from the germline V gene. This CDR3 contains 15 residues. The CDR3 loop is CASSLMGSSTDTQYF.

This rearrangement joins TRBV29-1 to TRBJ2-2; lacking DNA, the TRBD2 call made by TCRdb goes unchecked. This CDR3 is built from 14 residues. Germline V gives CDR1 SQVTM, CDR2 ANQGSEA. CDR3 region: CSVSREGNTGELFF.

The chain has TRBV7-2 and TRBJ2-7; the TRBD2 assignment by TCRdb is unverifiable without DNA. The CDR3 consists of 16 residues. CDR1 and CDR2 from the germline V gene are SGHTA and FQGNSA. The CDR3 here is CASSLVASGSIYEQYF. The variable domain in full, with the rest retrieved from reference TRBV7-2 and TRBJ2-7, is GAGVSQSPSNKVTEKGKDVELRCDPISGHTALYWYRQSLGQGLEFLIYFQGNSAPDKSGLPSDRFSAERTGGSVSTLTIQRTQQEDSAVYLCASSLVASGSIYEQYFGPGTRLTVT.

The chain has TRBV19 and TRBJ2-1; TCRdb indicates TRBD2, and absent DNA this call remains unverified. This CDR3 has 15 amino acids. Germline CDR1 and CDR2: LNHDA and SQIVND (reference sequence). CDR3 residues: CASSFSREGNNEQFF.

The chain has TRBV27 and TRBJ2-1; without DNA, the TCRdb call of TRBD2 cannot be checked. From germline, CDR1 is MNHEY and CDR2 SMNVEV (reference sequence). There are 15 residues in the CDR3. This CDR3 is CASRLAGSSYNEQFF.

The rearrangement joins TRBV3-1 to TRBJ2-5; TCRdb proposes TRBD1, but this gene call is untestable without DNA. Germline V gene lookup returns CDR1 LGHDT and CDR2 YNNKEL (reference sequence). The CDR3 consists of 13 residues. This chain's CDR3 is CASSPDREETQYF.

CDR3 amino acids: CASSLDHNEQFF. V gene TRBV5-1 combines with J gene TRBJ2-1. This CDR3 has 12 amino acids. Germline V gene sequence: CDR1 SGHRS, CDR2 YFSETQ.

This chain joins TRBV28 and TRBJ2-3. CDR1 is MDHEN and CDR2 is SYDVKM in the germline V gene. The CDR3 consists of 14 residues. The CDR3 reads CASSSYSSTDTQYF.

The rearrangement links TRBV28 to TRBJ1-5. CDR3 size: 17 residues. CDR1 is MDHEN, CDR2 SYDVKM, per germline. The chain's CDR3 is CASSLIWQNPSNQPQHF.

The chain links TRBV5-1 to TRBJ2-3; the TRBD2 assignment by TCRdb is unverifiable without DNA. The CDR3 has 19 amino acids. CDR1 SGHRS and CDR2 YFSETQ come from the germline V gene. This chain's CDR3 is CASSSFSGTSGLGTDTQYF.

This clonotype is labeled medium-sized based on frequency. The chain carries TRBV5-1 and TRBJ2-7; the D call of TRBD2 rests on TCRdb alone, since no DNA is present to check it. CDR3 length: 15 residues. Per germline, CDR1 SGHRS and CDR2 YFSETQ. This CDR3 reads CASSLEPSGSDEQYF.